This T cell receptor (beta chain) is drawn from a study of blood T cell repertoires in COVID-19. At the level of the study: The study drew acute and convalescent COVID-19 samples from the United States, Italy and Spain. Sources were T cells, B-cell-depleted T cells, or PBMCs; the material itself was cDNA or gDNA.

The protocol was immunoSEQ multiplex PCR, while the TCRdb copy is restricted to in-frame clones and leaves out a portion. The data contain roughly 150,000 clones, around 92% of them singletons. The CDR3 spans 13 residues. Trimming removed 11 bases from V and 0 bases from J, with 13 bases in between. The germline V gene has CDR1 WSHSY and CDR2 SAAADI. Sequencing was done on a sample of peripheral blood. The receptor was derived from a man between 60 and 75 years old with acute or convalescent COVID-19. The V gene is TRBV10-2, the J gene TRBJ1-2, with D unresolved. The CDR3 nucleotides are TGCGCCTCTTCGGGTCAGACTAACTATGGCTACACCTTC. Its protein product is CASSGQTNYGYTF.